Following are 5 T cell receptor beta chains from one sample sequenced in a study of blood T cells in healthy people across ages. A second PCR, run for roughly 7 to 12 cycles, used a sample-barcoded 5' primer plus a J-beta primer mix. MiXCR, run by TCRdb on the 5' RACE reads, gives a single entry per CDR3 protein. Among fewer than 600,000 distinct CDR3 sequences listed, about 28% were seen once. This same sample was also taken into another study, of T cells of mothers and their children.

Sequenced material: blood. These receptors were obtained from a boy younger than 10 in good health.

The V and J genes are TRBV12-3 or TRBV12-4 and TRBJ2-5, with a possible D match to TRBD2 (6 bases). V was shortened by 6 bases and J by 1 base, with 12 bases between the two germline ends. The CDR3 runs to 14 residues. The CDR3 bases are TGTGCCAGCAGATATTCTAGCGTCCAAGAGACCCAGTACTTC. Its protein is CASRYSSVQETQYF.

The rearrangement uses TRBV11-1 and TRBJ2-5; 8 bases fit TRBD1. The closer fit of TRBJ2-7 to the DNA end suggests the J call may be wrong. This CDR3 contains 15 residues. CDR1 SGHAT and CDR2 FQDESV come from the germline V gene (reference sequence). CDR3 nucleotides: TGTGCCAGCAGCCCTGCCCCCAGGGGGCTTTACGAGCAGTACTTC. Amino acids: CASSPAPRGLYEQYF.

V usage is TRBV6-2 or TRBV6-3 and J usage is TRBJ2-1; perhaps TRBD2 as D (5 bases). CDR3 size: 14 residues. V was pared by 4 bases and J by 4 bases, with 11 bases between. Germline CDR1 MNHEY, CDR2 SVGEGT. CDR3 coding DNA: TGTGCCAGCAGTTGGAGGACGGAATACAATGAGCAGTTCTTC. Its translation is CASSWRTEYNEQFF.

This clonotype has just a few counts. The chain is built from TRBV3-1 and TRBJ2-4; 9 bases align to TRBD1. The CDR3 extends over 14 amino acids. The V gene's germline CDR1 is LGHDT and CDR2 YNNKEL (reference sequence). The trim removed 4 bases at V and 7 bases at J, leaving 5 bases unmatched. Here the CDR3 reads CASSPTGGENIQYF. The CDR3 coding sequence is TGTGCCAGCAGCCCGACAGGGGGGGAGAACATTCAGTACTTC.

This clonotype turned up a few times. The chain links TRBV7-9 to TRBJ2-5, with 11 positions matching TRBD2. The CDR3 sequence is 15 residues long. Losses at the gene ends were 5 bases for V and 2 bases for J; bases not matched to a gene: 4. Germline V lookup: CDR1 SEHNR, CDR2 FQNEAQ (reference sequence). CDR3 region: CASSAGLAEQETQYF. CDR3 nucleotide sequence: TGTGCCAGCAGCGCGGGACTAGCGGAACAAGAGACCCAGTACTTC.